Shown below are 29 T cell receptor beta chains from a single sample sequenced in a study of blood T cells in healthy people across ages. Combining a sample-barcoded 5' primer with a J-beta primer mix, a second PCR ran for about 7 to 11 cycles. One entry per CDR3 protein, called by TCRdb with MiXCR from the 5' RACE reads. The table includes nearly 1 million distinct CDR3 sequences, roughly 51% detected once. Input material: blood. The receptors were sampled from a woman aged 55 to 70 in good health.

There are a few counts of this clonotype. This rearrangement joins TRBV7-9 to TRBJ1-5; D not resolved. Trimming took 0 bases from V and 2 from J, leaving 8 bases between them. Germline CDR1 SEHNR, CDR2 FQNEAQ (reference sequence). This CDR3 has 15 amino acids. The CDR3 bases are TGTGCCAGCAGCTTAGCCAGCGTCGGCAATCAGCCCCAGCATTTT. Its protein product is CASSLASVGNQPQHF.

The J gene is TRBJ2-6, the V gene TRBV3-1; D gene ambiguous. The CDR3 extends over 15 amino acids. Trimming removed 4 bases from V and 6 bases from J, with 13 bases in between. Per germline, CDR1 LGHDT and CDR2 YNNKEL (reference sequence). CDR3 amino acids: CASSPSWVEANVLTF. Here the CDR3 DNA reads TGTGCCAGCAGCCCAAGCTGGGTGGAGGCCAACGTCCTGACTTTC.

This chain uses TRBV20-1 with TRBJ2-7, with D possibly being TRBD1 (5 bases). Germline-derived CDR1 and CDR2 are DFQATT and SNEGSKA (reference sequence). Trimming removed 5 bases at V and 1 base at J, with 18 bases between. The CDR3 spans 15 residues. CDR3 in DNA: TGCAGTGCTCGGCAACTCCATGGGGCGTCCTACGAGCAGTACTTC. Protein: CSARQLHGASYEQYF.

The chain combines TRBV7-9 with TRBJ2-5; 14 bases are a match to TRBD2. The CDR3 has 17 amino acids. In germline, CDR1 is SEHNR, CDR2 FQNEAQ (reference sequence). V lost 0 bases and J lost 4; bases outside the gene matches: 4. CDR3 amino acids: CASSLAGLAGVGETQYF. The DNA of the CDR3 is TGTGCCAGCAGCTTAGCGGGACTAGCGGGAGTTGGAGAGACCCAGTACTTC.

The chain links TRBV5-4 to TRBJ2-2; no clear D gene. CDR1 SGHNT and CDR2 YYREEE come from the germline V gene (reference sequence). Trimming removed 4 bases at V and 6 bases at J, with 16 bases between. This CDR3 is built from 15 residues. CDR3 nucleotides: TGTGCCAGCAGCCCCCCCCCCATTGGGGCCGGGGAGCTGTTTTTT. It codes for CASSPPPIGAGELFF. Combining the CDR3 with reference TRBV5-4 and TRBJ2-2 gives the whole variable domain ETGVTQSPTHLIKTRGQQVTLRCSSQSGHNTVSWYQQALGQGPQFIFQYYREEENGRGNFPPRFSGLQFPNYSSELNVNALELDDSALYLCASSPPPIGAGELFFGEGSRLTVL.

Here the CDR3 reads CASSLLDNPTAEQYF. For the CDR3, the DNA is TGTGCCAGCAGCCTATTGGACAACCCGACAGCCGAGCAGTACTTC. V and J are TRBV9 and TRBJ2-7; tentative D call: TRBD1 (5 bases). V lost 4 bases, J lost 6 bases, and 20 bases lay in between. Germline-derived CDR1 and CDR2 are SGDLS and YYNGEE. The CDR3 is 15 amino acids.

A few counts support this clonotype. V gene TRBV6-1 combines with J gene TRBJ2-7; no reliable D call. The V gene lost 6 bases and the J gene lost 0 bases, with 9 bases spanning the gap. The CDR3 covers 13 residues. Germline V gene data show CDR1 as MNHNS and CDR2 as SASEGT. This CDR3 is CASSLWFSYEQYF. DNA of the CDR3: TGTGCCAGCAGCTTGTGGTTCTCCTACGAGCAGTACTTC.

This chain joins TRBV12-3 or TRBV12-4 and TRBJ1-2, with D uncertain. The CDR3 has 13 residues. The ends were cut back, 5 bases at V and 8 bases at J, with 15 bases in the middle. The CDR3 is CASSLREGAGYTF. In nucleotides, the CDR3 is TGTGCCAGCAGTCTCCGAGAGGGAGCGGGCTACACCTTC.

The chain is built from TRBV28 and TRBJ2-7; D ambiguous. There are 13 residues in the CDR3. Trimming left V 4 bases short and J 5 bases short, with 12 bases between. Looked up from germline, CDR1 is MDHEN and CDR2 is SYDVKM. CDR3 amino acids: CASSSRRPDEQYF. The CDR3, as DNA: TGTGCCAGCAGTTCCCGCCGCCCGGACGAGCAGTACTTC.

J is TRBJ2-5 and V is TRBV2; the D call may be TRBD1 or TRBD2 (6 bases each). This CDR3 has 14 amino acids. The V gene's germline CDR1 is SNHLY and CDR2 FYNNEI. The germline V and J ends were trimmed by 7 bases and 3 bases, with 15 bases remaining between them. CDR3 coding DNA: TGTGCCAGCAAGAGTTGGGGGGCAGAAGAGACCCAGTACTTC. Translating gives CASKSWGAEETQYF.

The chain links TRBV5-1 to TRBJ2-7, with a possible D match to TRBD1 (5 bases). The CDR3 is 15 amino acids. V was pared by 0 bases and J by 3 bases, with 13 bases between. Germline-derived CDR1 and CDR2 are SGHRS and YFSETQ. The chain's CDR3 is CASSLDPQVLYEQYF. The CDR3 nucleotides are TGCGCCAGCAGCTTGGATCCACAGGTTCTCTACGAGCAGTACTTC. Drawing the rest from reference TRBV5-1 and TRBJ2-7, the complete variable domain is KAGVTQTPRYLIKTRGQQVTLSCSPISGHRSVSWYQQTPGQGLQFLFEYFSETQRNKGNFPGRFSGRQFSNSRSEMNVSTLELGDSALYLCASSLDPQVLYEQYFGPGTRLTVT.

A few counts support this clonotype. The rearrangement links TRBV4-3 to TRBJ2-1, with D possibly called TRBD1 or TRBD2 (5 bases each). Trimming cost V 3 bases and J 0 bases, with 15 bases left between them. Germline V lookup: CDR1 LGHNA, CDR2 YSLEER. This CDR3 is built from 17 residues. The CDR3 loop reads CASSQGPDLSSYNEQFF. The CDR3 nucleotides read TGCGCCAGCAGCCAGGGGCCGGACTTAAGCTCCTACAATGAGCAGTTCTTC.

This clonotype occurred a few times. The CDR3 coding sequence is TGTGCCACCAGTGATTCCGGGGGCCCCTACGGTGGCTACACCTTC. As protein: CATSDSGGPYGGYTF. The chain recombines TRBV24-1 with TRBJ1-2; D may be TRBD1 (6 bases). The CDR3 sequence is 15 residues long. V was cut by 2 bases and J by 7 bases, with 16 bases left in between. Germline V gene sequence: CDR1 KGHDR, CDR2 SFDVKD.

At least ten counts were recorded for this clonotype. V gene TRBV6-6 combines with J gene TRBJ1-5; 8 nucleotides align to TRBD1. The trim removed 4 bases at V and 8 bases at J, leaving 13 bases unmatched. CDR1 is MNHNY, CDR2 SVGAGI, per germline (reference sequence). The CDR3 is made up of 16 amino acids. Written as DNA, the CDR3 is TGTGCCAGCAGTTCACCCGGACAGGGCCTCCGTAAGCCCCAGCATTTT. It encodes CASSSPGQGLRKPQHF.

CDR3 DNA sequence: TGCGCCAGCAGCCGGGGGACATATAATTCACCCCTCCACTTT. Protein sequence: CASSRGTYNSPLHF. The gene calls are TRBV10-2 and TRBJ1-6; a weak D match, TRBD1 (6 bases). Germline V gives CDR1 WSHSY, CDR2 SAAADI. This CDR3 has 14 amino acids. Deletions cut 6 bases from V and 4 bases from J, with 10 bases between.

This clonotype was seen a single time. The J gene is TRBJ1-5, the V gene TRBV28, with a possible D match to TRBD1 (6 bases). Germline V gives CDR1 MDHEN, CDR2 SYDVKM. This CDR3 comprises 15 residues. V was cut by 7 bases and J by 6 bases, with 19 bases left in between. The CDR3 reads CASIHPGAGGQPQHF. Here the CDR3 DNA reads TGTGCCAGCATTCACCCAGGGGCGGGCGGTCAGCCCCAGCATTTT.

This chain's CDR3 is CASSLALTGVNEQYF. Here the CDR3 DNA reads TGCGCCAGCAGCTTGGCCTTGACAGGGGTAAACGAGCAGTACTTC. The chain carries TRBV5-1 and TRBJ2-5; 8 positions match TRBD1. The closer fit of TRBJ2-7 to the DNA end suggests the J call may be wrong. CDR1 and CDR2 from the germline V gene are SGHRS and YFSETQ. The CDR3 extends over 15 amino acids.

This clonotype was counted a single time. The rearrangement joins TRBV27 to TRBJ2-7, with D possibly matching TRBD1 (5 bases). Germline loops: CDR1 MNHEY, CDR2 SMNVEV (reference sequence). This CDR3 spans 14 amino acids. The germline V and J ends were trimmed by 7 bases and 0 bases, with 13 bases remaining between them. CDR3 in amino acids: CASKIFQGSYEQYF. The DNA of the CDR3 is TGTGCCAGCAAGATATTCCAGGGCTCCTACGAGCAGTACTTC.

J is TRBJ2-5 and V is TRBV4-1; D unresolved. Trimming removed 0 bases at V and 5 bases at J, with 13 bases between. Germline V gene data show CDR1 as MGHRA and CDR2 as YSYEKL. CDR3 length: 15 amino acids. The chain's CDR3 is CASSQDAIARETQYF. The CDR3 DNA sequence: TGCGCCAGCAGCCAAGATGCGATAGCTCGGGAGACCCAGTACTTC.

V is TRBV27 and J is TRBJ2-1, with 13 positions matching TRBD2. Per germline, CDR1 MNHEY and CDR2 SMNVEV (reference sequence). The CDR3 covers 15 residues. J lost 8 bases, V lost 7 bases, and 8 bases had no gene match. The CDR3 region has the DNA TGTGCCAGCAAACTAGCGGGAGGGCCTTCCGATGAGCAGTTCTTC. Protein: CASKLAGGPSDEQFF.

This clonotype was picked up a small number of times. The chain has TRBV15 and TRBJ2-6, with no clear D. The CDR3 is 17 residues long. CDR1 LNHNV and CDR2 YYDKDF come from the germline V gene (reference sequence). V shed 0 bases and J shed 0 bases, with 9 bases lying between them. CDR3 sequence (DNA): TGTGCCACCAGCAGAGATATCGGAGTCTCTGGGGCCAACGTCCTGACTTTC. Protein product: CATSRDIGVSGANVLTF.

This chain joins TRBV4-1 and TRBJ2-7; 8 nucleotides align to TRBD2. Trimming took 1 base from V and 2 from J; bases not matched to a gene: 10. The germline V gene encodes CDR1 MGHRA and CDR2 YSYEKL. The length of the CDR3 is 17 residues. DNA for the CDR3: TGCGCCAGCAGCCAAGTGGAAAGCGGGAGCGCCGCCTACGAGCAGTACTTC. Protein: CASSQVESGSAAYEQYF.

V usage is TRBV20-1 and J usage is TRBJ2-7; 8 bases are a match to TRBD1. Germline values: CDR1 DFQATT, CDR2 SNEGSKA (reference sequence). J lost 1 base, V lost 5 bases, and 10 bases had no gene match. The CDR3 is made up of 15 amino acids. The CDR3 loop reads CSAGKDRVGSYEQYF. CDR3 coding DNA: TGCAGTGCTGGGAAGGACAGGGTGGGGTCCTACGAGCAGTACTTC.

The genes are TRBV2 and TRBJ1-2, with 9 bases matching TRBD1. The trim removed 7 bases at V and 3 bases at J, leaving 6 bases unmatched. The CDR3 sequence is 14 residues long. Germline V lookup: CDR1 SNHLY, CDR2 FYNNEI. The CDR3 spells CASIPGQGDYGYTF. In DNA form, the CDR3 reads TGTGCCAGCATTCCGGGACAGGGAGACTATGGCTACACCTTC. The full variable domain, completed using reference TRBV2 and TRBJ1-2, is EPEVTQTPSHQVTQMGQEVILRCVPISNHLYFYWYRQILGQKVEFLVSFYNNEISEKSEIFDDQFSVERPDGSNFTLKIRSTKLEDSAMYFCASIPGQGDYGYTFGSGTRLTVV.

There are many counts of this clonotype. The V gene is TRBV6-1, the J gene TRBJ2-1; 9 nucleotides match TRBD2. This CDR3 comprises 16 residues. V dropped 1 base and J dropped 6; count of bases not matched to a gene: 7. Germline V gives CDR1 MNHNS, CDR2 SASEGT. The CDR3 loop is CASSEVGSGRPNEQFF. CDR3 sequence (DNA): TGTGCCAGCAGTGAAGTGGGTAGCGGGAGACCCAATGAGCAGTTCTTC.

The rearrangement links TRBV4-3 to TRBJ1-1, with unresolved D. This CDR3 comprises 14 residues. Germline assignment: CDR1 LGHNA and CDR2 YSLEER. V was cut by 2 bases and J by 1 base, with 8 bases left in between. The CDR3: CASSQLLGNTEAFF. DNA for the CDR3: TGCGCCAGCAGCCAACTACTGGGGAACACTGAAGCTTTCTTT.

This clonotype was counted a few times. The chain carries TRBV3-1 and TRBJ2-7; D may be TRBD2 (6 bases). The germline V and J ends were trimmed by 0 bases and 6 bases, with 12 bases remaining between them. CDR1 and CDR2 (germline): LGHDT, YNNKEL (reference sequence). The CDR3 contains 14 residues. This chain's CDR3 is CASSQDPDGGEQYF. CDR3 nucleotides: TGTGCCAGCAGCCAAGATCCTGACGGGGGCGAGCAGTACTTC.

The chain recombines TRBV5-5 with TRBJ2-7, with D hard to call. This CDR3 contains 16 residues. The germline CDR1 and CDR2 sequences are SGHKS and YYEKEE (reference sequence). V lost 2 bases to trimming and J lost 4 bases, with 19 bases between them. The CDR3 spells CASSFGPPTDLYEQYF. Written as DNA, the CDR3 is TGTGCCAGCAGCTTTGGACCGCCGACCGACTTGTACGAGCAGTACTTC. The entire variable domain, with the rest obtained from reference TRBV5-5 and TRBJ2-7, is as follows: DAGVTQSPTHLIKTRGQQVTLRCSPISGHKSVSWYQQVLGQGPQFIFQYYEKEERGRGNFPDRFSARQFPNYSSELNVNALLLGDSALYLCASSFGPPTDLYEQYFGPGTRLTVT.

V is TRBV21-1 and J is TRBJ2-3. TRBV21-1 is noted as a pseudogene. This CDR3 is built from 17 residues. The CDR3 here is CASSKTQIASVADTQYF. For the CDR3, the DNA is TGTGCCAGCAGCAAAACCCAAATAGCCAGCGTGGCAGATACGCAGTATTTT.